A selection of T cell receptor beta chains follows, all from one sample in a study of control samples from healthy donors and cancer patients. Assay used: immunoSEQ multiplex PCR; TCRdb lists only in-frame clones, some missing. The table has 120,000 or so clones, about 86% seen once; the top ten hold 12%. What was sequenced was blood. Source of these receptors: a man aged 25 to 40 in good health. The CDR3 runs from the conserved cysteine through the conserved F or W. Fields, in order: J gene, V gene, clone size, D gene, CDR3 protein, CDR3 DNA. D genes are given only for firm matches. Size values are once, few and many counts, or a class for expanded clones, and some rows have none.

j_gene: TRBJ1-1
v_gene: TRBV11-2
abundance: .
d_gene: TRBD1
CDR3aa: CASSLWTGIGAFF
CDR3nt: TGTGCCAGCAGCTTATGGACAGGGATCGGAGCTTTCTTT

j_gene: TRBJ2-1
v_gene: TRBV6-5
abundance: .
d_gene: TRBD2
CDR3aa: CASSGLAVSYNEQFF
CDR3nt: TGTGCCAGCAGCGGCCTAGCGGTCTCCTACAATGAGCAGTTCTTC

j_gene: TRBJ1-1
v_gene: TRBV7-8
abundance: .
d_gene: .
CDR3aa: CASSLSGGVRDGTEAFF
CDR3nt: TGTGCCAGCAGCTTAAGTGGTGGAGTAAGGGACGGCACTGAAGCTTTCTTT

j_gene: TRBJ2-3
v_gene: TRBV2
abundance: .
d_gene: TRBD2
CDR3aa: CASSDMRGGLDTQYF
CDR3nt: TGTGCCAGCAGTGATATGCGGGGGGGCTTAGATACGCAGTATTTT

j_gene: TRBJ2-2
v_gene: TRBV18
abundance: .
d_gene: .
CDR3aa: CASSPSPGPTGELFF
CDR3nt: TGTGCCAGCTCACCCTCCCCAGGCCCCACCGGGGAGCTGTTTTTT

j_gene: TRBJ2-2
v_gene: TRBV6-5
abundance: .
d_gene: .
CDR3aa: CASSFRAANTGELFF
CDR3nt: TGTGCCAGCAGTTTCAGGGCCGCGAACACCGGGGAGCTGTTTTTT

j_gene: TRBJ1-1
v_gene: TRBV11-2
abundance: .
d_gene: .
CDR3aa: CASSLVPTTEAFF
CDR3nt: TGTGCCAGCAGCTTAGTCCCCACAACTGAAGCTTTCTTT

j_gene: TRBJ2-5
v_gene: TRBV28
abundance: .
d_gene: TRBD2
CDR3aa: CASVAGQETQYF
CDR3nt: TGTGCCAGCGTAGCGGGGCAAGAGACCCAGTACTTC

j_gene: TRBJ1-1
v_gene: TRBV11-1
abundance: .
d_gene: .
CDR3aa: CASSSQVRGTEAFF
CDR3nt: TGTGCCAGCAGCTCTCAGGTACGGGGCACTGAAGCTTTCTTT

j_gene: TRBJ2-7
v_gene: TRBV3-1/TRBV3-2
abundance: .
d_gene: .
CDR3aa: CASSQVPGQSYEQYF
CDR3nt: TGTGCCAGCAGCCAAGTACCGGGACAATCCTACGAGCAGTACTTC

j_gene: TRBJ1-1
v_gene: TRBV10-2
abundance: many
d_gene: .
CDR3aa: CASQQGRTEAFF
CDR3nt: TGCGCCAGCCAACAGGGAAGGACTGAAGCTTTCTTT

j_gene: TRBJ1-1
v_gene: TRBV11-3
abundance: .
d_gene: .
CDR3aa: CASSRGPNTEAFF
CDR3nt: TGTGCCAGCAGCCGGGGACCTAACACTGAAGCTTTCTTT

j_gene: TRBJ1-2
v_gene: TRBV5-5
abundance: few
d_gene: .
CDR3aa: CASSLVSSAGAHYGYTF
CDR3nt: TGTGCCAGCAGCTTGGTTAGCTCGGCAGGGGCCCACTATGGCTACACCTTC

j_gene: TRBJ1-3
v_gene: TRBV20-1
abundance: .
d_gene: TRBD1
CDR3aa: CSASRDSAGNTIYF
CDR3nt: TGCAGTGCTAGTAGGGACAGCGCTGGAAACACCATATATTTT

j_gene: TRBJ2-5
v_gene: TRBV27
abundance: once
d_gene: .
CDR3aa: CASSPRGQETQYF
CDR3nt: TGTGCCAGCAGTCCCAGGGGTCAAGAGACCCAGTACTTC

j_gene: TRBJ1-2
v_gene: TRBV5-1
abundance: .
d_gene: .
CDR3aa: CASSSFLTGENGYTF
CDR3nt: TGCGCCAGCAGCTCCTTCTTGACAGGAGAGAATGGCTACACCTTC

j_gene: TRBJ2-3
v_gene: TRBV6-6
abundance: once
d_gene: .
CDR3aa: CASSPEGRRNTQYF
CDR3nt: TGTGCCAGCAGCCCTGAGGGACGAAGGAATACGCAGTATTTT

j_gene: TRBJ2-4
v_gene: TRBV5-4
abundance: .
d_gene: .
CDR3aa: CASSLAGALAKNIQYF
CDR3nt: TGTGCCAGCAGCTTGGCAGGGGCCCTGGCCAAAAACATTCAGTACTTC

j_gene: TRBJ1-1
v_gene: TRBV5-8
abundance: .
d_gene: .
CDR3aa: CASSFGGRGTNTEAFF
CDR3nt: TGTGCCAGCAGCTTCGGGGGCAGGGGCACGAACACTGAAGCTTTCTTT

j_gene: TRBJ1-2
v_gene: TRBV5-1
abundance: once
d_gene: TRBD1
CDR3aa: CASSSSGTGGLANYGYTF
CDR3nt: TGCGCCAGCAGCTCGTCCGGGACAGGGGGCCTTGCTAACTATGGCTACACCTTC

j_gene: TRBJ1-2
v_gene: TRBV12-1
abundance: .
d_gene: .
CDR3aa: CASSQTPGQGSHYGYTF
CDR3nt: TGTGCCAGCAGCCAAACACCGGGACAGGGAAGTCATTATGGCTACACCTTC

j_gene: TRBJ1-2
v_gene: TRBV15
abundance: .
d_gene: .
CDR3aa: CATSSPSRNGYTF
CDR3nt: TGTGCCACCAGCAGTCCCTCAAGGAATGGCTACACCTTC

j_gene: TRBJ2-3
v_gene: TRBV6-2/TRBV6-3
abundance: .
d_gene: .
CDR3aa: CASSYSSEQSSTDTQYF
CDR3nt: TGTGCCAGCAGTTACTCCTCGGAACAGTCTAGCACAGATACGCAGTATTTT

j_gene: TRBJ1-1
v_gene: TRBV27
abundance: .
d_gene: .
CDR3aa: CASRDLGTEAFF
CDR3nt: TGTGCCAGCAGAGACTTAGGGACTGAAGCTTTCTTT

j_gene: TRBJ2-6
v_gene: TRBV6-4
abundance: .
d_gene: .
CDR3aa: CASSDSSSSGANVLTF
CDR3nt: TGTGCCAGCAGTGACTCGAGCTCCTCTGGGGCCAACGTCCTGACTTTC

j_gene: TRBJ2-3
v_gene: TRBV6-5
abundance: .
d_gene: .
CDR3aa: CASSMRLTSTDTQYF
CDR3nt: TGTGCCAGCAGTATGAGGCTAACTAGCACAGATACGCAGTATTTT

j_gene: TRBJ1-6
v_gene: TRBV4-2
abundance: .
d_gene: .
CDR3aa: CASSQEGSTSSPLHF
CDR3nt: TGTGCCAGCAGCCAAGAGGGCAGTACATCCTCACCCCTCCACTTT

j_gene: TRBJ2-5
v_gene: TRBV5-6
abundance: .
d_gene: .
CDR3aa: CASSSSSFQETQYF
CDR3nt: TGTGCCAGCAGCTCAAGTTCCTTCCAAGAGACCCAGTACTTC

j_gene: TRBJ2-5
v_gene: TRBV10-3
abundance: .
d_gene: .
CDR3aa: CAIGTGNKETQYF
CDR3nt: TGTGCCATCGGGACTGGAAATAAGGAGACCCAGTACTTC

j_gene: TRBJ1-3
v_gene: TRBV5-6
abundance: .
d_gene: .
CDR3aa: CASSLLQGPGNTIYF
CDR3nt: TGTGCCAGCAGCTTGTTACAGGGACCTGGAAACACCATATATTTT

j_gene: TRBJ1-6
v_gene: TRBV11-3
abundance: .
d_gene: .
CDR3aa: CASSLQGGSPLHF
CDR3nt: TGTGCCAGCAGCTTACAGGGAGGATCACCCCTCCACTTT

j_gene: TRBJ2-5
v_gene: TRBV6-5
abundance: many
d_gene: TRBD2
CDR3aa: CASSYGLAETQYF
CDR3nt: TGTGCCAGCAGTTACGGACTAGCGGAGACCCAGTACTTC

j_gene: TRBJ1-4
v_gene: TRBV5-1
abundance: .
d_gene: TRBD1
CDR3aa: CASSLAGTAAEKLFF
CDR3nt: TGCGCCAGCAGCTTGGCCGGGACAGCGGCTGAAAAACTGTTTTTT

j_gene: TRBJ1-2
v_gene: TRBV7-8
abundance: .
d_gene: .
CDR3aa: CASSLFSHGYTF
CDR3nt: TGTGCCAGCAGCTTATTTTCCCATGGCTACACCTTC

j_gene: TRBJ1-1
v_gene: TRBV13
abundance: .
d_gene: .
CDR3aa: CASSLSDSTREAFF
CDR3nt: TGTGCCAGCAGCTTATCGGACTCGACTCGTGAAGCTTTCTTT

j_gene: TRBJ2-2
v_gene: TRBV9
abundance: .
d_gene: .
CDR3aa: CASSPRTGELFF
CDR3nt: TGTGCCAGCAGCCCACGTACCGGGGAGCTGTTTTTT

j_gene: TRBJ2-4
v_gene: TRBV9
abundance: .
d_gene: .
CDR3aa: CASSVSGQTAKNIQYF
CDR3nt: TGTGCCAGCAGCGTTTCTGGACAGACTGCCAAAAACATTCAGTACTTC

j_gene: TRBJ1-5
v_gene: TRBV19
abundance: .
d_gene: .
CDR3aa: CASSIDKGQPQHF
CDR3nt: TGTGCCAGTAGTATAGATAAAGGTCAGCCCCAGCATTTT

j_gene: TRBJ1-2
v_gene: TRBV18
abundance: .
d_gene: TRBD1
CDR3aa: CASSPSGDRGLLDGYTF
CDR3nt: TGTGCCAGCTCACCAAGTGGTGACAGGGGGCTGTTAGATGGCTACACCTTC

j_gene: TRBJ2-1
v_gene: TRBV24-1
abundance: .
d_gene: TRBD2
CDR3aa: CATSDSGAGGYNEQFF
CDR3nt: TGTGCCACCAGTGATTCGGGAGCGGGGGGGTACAATGAGCAGTTCTTC

j_gene: TRBJ2-2
v_gene: TRBV2
abundance: .
d_gene: TRBD2
CDR3aa: CASGGTTTGELFF
CDR3nt: TGTGCCAGCGGCGGGACTACCACCGGGGAGCTGTTTTTT

j_gene: TRBJ1-1
v_gene: TRBV6-6
abundance: .
d_gene: .
CDR3aa: CASSYYDSEAFF
CDR3nt: TGTGCCAGCAGTTACTACGACAGTGAAGCTTTCTTT

j_gene: TRBJ1-1
v_gene: TRBV20-1
abundance: .
d_gene: .
CDR3aa: CSAGGRTEAFF
CDR3nt: TGCAGTGCTGGGGGACGCACTGAAGCTTTCTTT

j_gene: TRBJ1-2
v_gene: TRBV29-1
abundance: once
d_gene: TRBD1
CDR3aa: CSVTTGTGIGYTF
CDR3nt: TGCAGCGTTACTACCGGGACAGGGATTGGCTACACCTTC

j_gene: TRBJ2-7
v_gene: TRBV3-1/TRBV3-2
abundance: .
d_gene: .
CDR3aa: CASSQAGVREQYF
CDR3nt: TGTGCCAGCAGCCAAGCCGGGGTGCGGGAGCAGTACTTC

j_gene: TRBJ1-1
v_gene: TRBV14
abundance: .
d_gene: .
CDR3aa: CASSRISRPPTEAFF
CDR3nt: TGTGCCAGCAGCCGAATTTCACGCCCACCCACTGAAGCTTTCTTT

j_gene: TRBJ1-3
v_gene: TRBV10-3
abundance: once
d_gene: .
CDR3aa: CAISERTSSGNTIYF
CDR3nt: TGTGCCATCAGTGAAAGGACTTCCTCTGGAAACACCATATATTTT

j_gene: TRBJ2-2
v_gene: TRBV9
abundance: .
d_gene: .
CDR3aa: CASSVGFQKGDGELFF
CDR3nt: TGTGCCAGCAGCGTAGGATTTCAGAAGGGGGACGGGGAGCTGTTTTTT

j_gene: TRBJ1-6
v_gene: TRBV19
abundance: .
d_gene: .
CDR3aa: CASSEDSSYNSPLHF
CDR3nt: TGTGCCAGTAGTGAGGACAGCTCCTATAATTCACCCCTCCACTTT

j_gene: TRBJ2-3
v_gene: TRBV29-1
abundance: .
d_gene: TRBD1
CDR3aa: CSVSTGSTDTQYF
CDR3nt: TGCAGCGTCTCGACAGGGAGTACAGATACGCAGTATTTT

j_gene: TRBJ1-1
v_gene: TRBV5-1
abundance: .
d_gene: .
CDR3aa: CASSSFSVDTEAFF
CDR3nt: TGCGCCAGCAGCAGCTTCAGCGTCGACACTGAAGCTTTCTTT

j_gene: TRBJ1-1
v_gene: TRBV30
abundance: .
d_gene: TRBD1
CDR3aa: CAWSGTANTEAFF
CDR3nt: TGTGCCTGGTCTGGGACAGCGAACACTGAAGCTTTCTTT

j_gene: TRBJ1-4
v_gene: TRBV9
abundance: .
d_gene: .
CDR3aa: CASSVAVVGEKLFF
CDR3nt: TGTGCCAGCAGCGTAGCGGTAGTAGGAGAAAAACTGTTTTTT

j_gene: TRBJ2-7
v_gene: TRBV10-3
abundance: .
d_gene: TRBD1
CDR3aa: CATARDSPNEQYF
CDR3nt: TGTGCCACCGCTAGGGACAGCCCTAACGAGCAGTACTTC

j_gene: TRBJ1-1
v_gene: TRBV2
abundance: .
d_gene: TRBD1
CDR3aa: CASSDQGVEAFF
CDR3nt: TGTGCCAGCAGTGACCAGGGGGTTGAAGCTTTCTTT

j_gene: TRBJ1-1
v_gene: TRBV5-6
abundance: .
d_gene: .
CDR3aa: CASSFLEAEAFF
CDR3nt: TGTGCCAGCAGCTTTCTGGAGGCTGAAGCTTTCTTT

j_gene: TRBJ1-2
v_gene: TRBV25-1
abundance: .
d_gene: .
CDR3aa: CASSEYGPRGGYTF
CDR3nt: TGTGCCAGCAGTGAATATGGGCCCCGCGGAGGCTACACCTTC